A single sample is the source of the 18 T cell receptor beta chains below, sequenced in a study of CD8 T cells in ankylosing spondylitis. Findings and limits, study-wide: For ankylosing spondylitis blood, a TCR beta motif of under ten highly homologous variants appeared characteristic.

These receptors are not linked to any known antigen. A single record per CDR3 protein comes from TCRdb applying MiXCR to the 5' RACE reads. The sample gives a few hundred thousand distinct CDR3 sequences, roughly 18% of which show up once; approximately 1% is in the top ten. Specimen: blood, either unsorted or a sorted T cell fraction (not recorded which). These receptor sequences come from a male donor with ankylosing spondylitis.

This clonotype was observed a handful of times. The junction differs from germline at one of its ends, possibly a read error. The chain links TRBV5-1 to TRBJ1-2, with TRBD1 matching over 8 bases. Germline loops: CDR1 SGHRS, CDR2 YFSETQ. The CDR3 covers 15 residues. Written as DNA, the CDR3 is TGCGCCAGCAGCTTGAATTTGGGACAGGCCGGGTCTTATGCCTTC. It specifies CASSLNLGQAGSYAF.

The chain couples TRBV20-1 to TRBJ2-3; the match to TRBD2 covers 9 bases. This CDR3 is 12 amino acids long. V lost 7 bases, J lost 3 bases, and 2 bases stayed unmatched. Germline values: CDR1 DFQATT, CDR2 SNEGSKA (reference sequence). The CDR3 DNA is TGCAGTGAGGGACTAGCAACAGATACGCAGTATTTT. Protein product: CSEGLATDTQYF.

This clonotype was detected a few times. The J gene is TRBJ1-1, the V gene TRBV27, with 9 bases identical to TRBD1. The CDR3 length is 16 residues. The germline V gene encodes CDR1 MNHEY and CDR2 SMNVEV (reference sequence). V lost 7 bases, J lost 7 bases, and 16 bases stayed unmatched. CDR3 protein: CASKGIGTGRGVEAFF. In nucleotides, the CDR3 is TGTGCCAGCAAAGGGATCGGGACAGGGAGAGGGGTTGAAGCTTTCTTT.

This chain connects TRBV20-1 to TRBJ2-1; 10 bases are shared with TRBD2. The germline gives CDR1 DFQATT, CDR2 SNEGSKA (reference sequence). J lost 6 bases, V lost 6 bases, and 11 bases had no gene match. The CDR3 covers 15 residues. CDR3 DNA: TGCAGTGCGGGCCCTAGCGGGAGCAGATTCAATGAGCAGTTCTTC. Its translation: CSAGPSGSRFNEQFF.

This clonotype was detected a few times. V gene TRBV30 combines with J gene TRBJ1-1; no firm D call. V was pared by 3 bases and J by 1 base, with 9 bases between. Germline CDR1 GTSNPN, CDR2 SVGIG (reference sequence). The CDR3 runs 13 residues. Here the CDR3 reads CAWSRNRNTEAFF. CDR3 nucleotide sequence: TGTGCCTGGAGCAGAAACAGGAACACTGAAGCTTTCTTT.

The chain couples TRBV3-1 to TRBJ2-1; D is uncertain. This CDR3 contains 15 residues. Trimming pared 4 bases from V and 0 bases from J, leaving 10 bases between. Germline loops: CDR1 LGHDT, CDR2 YNNKEL (reference sequence). CDR3 in DNA: TGTGCCAGCAGCCGCGTATTAAGCTCCTACAATGAGCAGTTCTTC. The encoded protein is CASSRVLSSYNEQFF.

DNA of the CDR3: TGTGCCAGCAGCGTAGTCGAAGTCGACGGGGAGCTGTTTTTT. It encodes CASSVVEVDGELFF. The chain uses TRBV9 and TRBJ2-2, with D hard to call. CDR1 is SGDLS and CDR2 is YYNGEE in the germline V gene. This CDR3 comprises 14 residues. V gave up 0 bases and J gave up 7 bases, with 10 bases separating them.

The chain couples TRBV5-5 to TRBJ2-1; 7 nucleotides align to TRBD1. The CDR3 runs to 15 residues. CDR1 and CDR2 from the germline V gene are SGHKS and YYEKEE (reference sequence). V lost 1 base and J lost 8; bases outside the gene matches: 9. Here the CDR3 DNA reads TGTGCCAGCAGCTTGTTTTACAGGGGCTTTCATGAGCAGTTCTTC. This gives the protein CASSLFYRGFHEQFF.

This chain connects TRBV27 to TRBJ1-6; TRBD1 might be the D (5 bases). Trimming took 6 bases from V and 7 from J, leaving 13 bases between them. This CDR3 is built from 14 residues. Germline V gives CDR1 MNHEY, CDR2 SMNVEV (reference sequence). CDR3 amino acids: CASRWTPENSPLHF. The CDR3 DNA sequence: TGTGCCAGCAGGTGGACACCCGAAAATTCACCCCTCCACTTT.

The V call is TRBV4-1, the J call TRBJ1-2; 9 nucleotides agree with TRBD1. The CDR3 covers 14 residues. Unmatched junction bases numbered 6, after V lost 3 bases and J lost 7 bases. CDR1 and CDR2 from the germline V gene are MGHRA and YSYEKL. CDR3 nucleotide sequence: TGCGCCAGCAGCCAGGGGACAGGGTGGTTTGGCTACACCTTC. Amino acid sequence: CASSQGTGWFGYTF.

This chain joins TRBV20-1 and TRBJ1-5; D gene uncertain. CDR1 and CDR2 (germline): DFQATT, SNEGSKA (reference sequence). The CDR3 contains 15 residues. The V end was cut by 0 bases, the J end by 1 base, with 10 bases between. CDR3 in amino acids: CSARDFAASNQPQHF. The CDR3 DNA follows: TGCAGTGCTAGAGATTTCGCTGCGAGCAATCAGCCCCAGCATTTT.

This clonotype was seen only a few times. V gene TRBV20-1 combines with J gene TRBJ2-3; D is unclear. From germline, CDR1 is DFQATT and CDR2 SNEGSKA (reference sequence). CDR3 length: 16 residues. Trimming took 7 bases from V and 1 from J, leaving 21 bases between them. The chain's CDR3 is CSGKNRREDRTDTQYF. CDR3 DNA sequence: TGCAGTGGCAAAAACCGAAGGGAAGACCGCACAGATACGCAGTATTTT.

For the CDR3, the DNA is TGCGCCAGCAGCTTGGTTACAGGTTCTCCCTACAATGAGCAGTTCTTC. Protein sequence: CASSLVTGSPYNEQFF. This sequence joins TRBV5-1 and TRBJ2-1, with D possibly being TRBD1 (5 bases). Germline V gene data show CDR1 as SGHRS and CDR2 as YFSETQ. Trimming cost V 0 bases and J 2 bases, with 12 bases left between them. The CDR3 has 16 amino acids. Looking up the rest from reference TRBV5-1 and TRBJ2-1 gives the full variable domain: KAGVTQTPRYLIKTRGQQVTLSCSPISGHRSVSWYQQTPGQGLQFLFEYFSETQRNKGNFPGRFSGRQFSNSRSEMNVSTLELGDSALYLCASSLVTGSPYNEQFFGPGTRLTVL.

This clonotype has a count of ten or more. This chain links TRBV12-3 or TRBV12-4 with TRBJ2-7; D gene ambiguous. This CDR3 comprises 11 residues. Trimming cost V 6 bases and J 4 bases, with 7 bases left between them. CDR3 nucleotides: TGTGCCAGCAGCCGCGCGTACGAGCAGTACTTC. Amino acids: CASSRAYEQYF.

The rearrangement joins TRBV18 to TRBJ1-4, with 8 bases aligning to TRBD1. There are 16 residues in the CDR3. Germline V gene data show CDR1 as KGHSH and CDR2 as LQKENI. J lost 0 bases, V lost 3 bases, and 3 bases had no gene match. The CDR3 nucleotides are TGTGCCAGCTCACCGATGACAGGGGCAACTAATGAAAAACTGTTTTTT. It is translated as CASSPMTGATNEKLFF.

This clonotype was picked up a small number of times. The rearrangement links TRBV27 to TRBJ2-7; 10 bases line up with TRBD2. The CDR3 length is 16 residues. J gave up 0 bases and V 1 base, and 3 bases lay outside the gene matches. The germline V gene has CDR1 MNHEY and CDR2 SMNVEV (reference sequence). The CDR3 bases are TGTGCCAGCAGTTTATTTGGACTAGCGGTCTCCTACGAGCAGTACTTC. It yields the protein CASSLFGLAVSYEQYF.

The chain has TRBV20-1 and TRBJ1-2; D might be TRBD1 (5 bases). V lost 7 bases and J lost 1, with 13 bases in between. The germline V gene encodes CDR1 DFQATT and CDR2 SNEGSKA (reference sequence). The CDR3 runs to 13 residues. In nucleotides, the CDR3 is TGCAGTGTCAAGCCAGGGATTAACTATGGCTACACCTTC. Residues: CSVKPGINYGYTF.

This clonotype was seen only a few times. The chain combines TRBV29-1 with TRBJ1-1, with 9 bases aligning to TRBD1. Germline-derived CDR1 and CDR2 are SQVTM and ANQGSEA. Trimming cost V 6 bases and J 7 bases; bases outside gene matches: 3. The CDR3 extends over 11 amino acids. Written as DNA, the CDR3 is TGCAGCGTCGGGACAGGGATTGAAGCTTTCTTT. Residues: CSVGTGIEAFF.